Following are 17 T cell receptor beta chains from one sample sequenced in a study of shared clonotypes between healthy human individuals (dated by TCRdb to about 2020). Library prep was done by the immunoSEQ multiplex PCR assay. TCRdb took over this immuneACCESS table, retaining in-frame rearrangements with V and J assigned. Such tables are incomplete; in checked studies, under half of the missing clones stem from an unresolved V gene, and the remainder is unexplained. The sample table records around 1.4 million clones; 98% of these occur just once. 0.36% of the sample belongs to the ten largest clones. Material for sequencing was naive CD4+ T cells sorted from blood. According to the study, the label for this sample's cell subset or site signals: CD45RA+ positively selected. The receptors were sampled from a man younger than 40 in good health.

The rearrangement joins TRBV10-2 to TRBJ2-1; unclear D gene. Germline CDR1 and CDR2: WSHSY and SAAADI. The germline V and J ends were trimmed by 6 bases and 8 bases, with 8 bases remaining between them. The CDR3 spans 11 residues. CDR3 DNA sequence: TGCGCCAGCAGCCCCTTGGATGAGCAGTTCTTC. It translates to CASSPLDEQFF.

For this clone: Different DNA sequences within this sample yield the same CDR3. The rearrangement links TRBV5-1 to TRBJ2-5, with 7 nucleotides matching TRBD2. The CDR3 loop spans 13 amino acids. Germline CDR1 and CDR2: SGHRS and YFSETQ. The V segment lost 7 bases and the J segment 4 bases; nucleotides outside the gene matches: 7. The CDR3 spells CASSTGGGETQYF. The CDR3 nucleotides read TGCGCCAGCTCTACAGGCGGGGGAGAGACCCAGTACTTC.

V gene TRBV28 combines with J gene TRBJ2-7; TRBD2 matches at 9 bases. There are 17 residues in the CDR3. Unmatched junction bases numbered 17, after V lost 5 bases and J lost 6 bases. CDR1 is MDHEN and CDR2 is SYDVKM in the germline V gene. Here the CDR3 DNA reads TGTGCCAGCAGTGACCTTTGGCGGGAGGGCCGCGCTGGCGAGCAGTACTTC. Translating gives CASSDLWREGRAGEQYF.

The genes are TRBV10-3 and TRBJ1-1; possible D gene TRBD1, 6 bases. CDR1 and CDR2 (germline): ENHRY, SYGVKD. The CDR3 covers 14 residues. Trimming took off 5 bases at V and 2 bases at J, with 12 bases between the two ends. DNA for the CDR3: TGTGCCATCAGTTCCAACGGGGGCAACACTGAAGCTTTCTTT. This gives the protein CAISSNGGNTEAFF.

In regard to this clone: One junction end disagrees with the germline gene, perhaps due to a read error. This chain connects TRBV20-1 to TRBJ2-1, with no clear D. Looked up from germline, CDR1 is DFQATT and CDR2 is SNEGSKA (reference sequence). The CDR3 contains 8 residues. The chain's CDR3 is CSARGQFF. The CDR3 nucleotides are TGCAGTGCAAGAGGGCAGTTCTTC.

CDR3 in amino acids: CASSPHDGVETQYF. In nucleotides, the CDR3 is TGTGCCAGCAGCCCCCACGACGGGGTGGAGACCCAGTACTTC. The V and J genes are TRBV7-2 and TRBJ2-5, with a possible D match to TRBD2 (5 bases). Deletions cut 5 bases from V and 5 bases from J, with 15 bases between. This CDR3 region has 14 residues. Per the germline V gene, CDR1 is SGHTA and CDR2 is FQGNSA.

The V and J genes are TRBV29-1 and TRBJ2-7; D may match TRBD1 or TRBD2 (5 bases each). V lost 3 bases and J 0 bases, leaving 12 bases between the germline ends. This CDR3 spans 14 amino acids. Germline V gene lookup returns CDR1 SQVTM and CDR2 ANQGSEA. The CDR3 nucleotides read TGCAGCGTTGACGCCGGGACGGCCTCCTACGAGCAGTACTTC. Amino acids: CSVDAGTASYEQYF.

The chain joins TRBV5-8 to TRBJ2-7, with no clear D. The V and J ends lost 4 bases and 4 bases respectively, with 6 bases between them. Germline V gives CDR1 SGHTS, CDR2 YDEGEE. This CDR3 comprises 11 residues. CDR3 in DNA: TGTGCCAGCAGCCTGGAGTACGAGCAGTACTTC. This codes for CASSLEYEQYF.

This clone turned up a few times. V usage is TRBV5-4 and J usage is TRBJ2-7; D unresolved. CDR3 size: 11 residues. The germline V gene has CDR1 SGHNT and CDR2 YYREEE (reference sequence). V shed 1 base and J shed 5 bases, with 4 bases lying between them. CDR3 sequence: CASSLLDEQYF. The CDR3 DNA reads TGTGCCAGCAGCTTGCTGGACGAGCAGTACTTC. Full variable domain (outside the CDR3, taken from reference TRBV5-4 and TRBJ2-7): ETGVTQSPTHLIKTRGQQVTLRCSSQSGHNTVSWYQQALGQGPQFIFQYYREEENGRGNFPPRFSGLQFPNYSSELNVNALELDDSALYLCASSLLDEQYFGPGTRLTVT.

The chain employs TRBV12-5 and TRBJ2-1, with 8 bases matching TRBD2. V was clipped by 6 bases and J by 5 bases; unmatched bases: 21. Germline V gene sequence: CDR1 LGHNT, CDR2 FRNRAP. This CDR3 has 19 amino acids. The CDR3 reads CASGSLVLAGGASHNEQFF. The CDR3 nucleotides read TGTGCTAGTGGCTCCCTGGTCCTAGCGGGTGGGGCCAGTCACAATGAGCAGTTCTTC.

The chain joins TRBV9 to TRBJ2-5; D is undetermined. The V end lost 0 bases, the J end lost 2 bases, and 11 bases lay between the germline ends. The CDR3 contains 15 residues. Germline CDR1 is SGDLS and CDR2 is YYNGEE. CDR3 region: CASSVEARLQETQYF. In DNA form, the CDR3 reads TGTGCCAGCAGCGTAGAGGCTAGGTTGCAAGAGACCCAGTACTTC.

The rearrangement links TRBV27 to TRBJ2-1, with 9 positions matching TRBD2. Germline V gene data show CDR1 as MNHEY and CDR2 as SMNVEV (reference sequence). The junction had 4 bases not matched to a gene; V was cut back by 1 base and J by 9 bases. CDR3 size: 14 residues. CDR3 loop: CASSLYLAGIEQFF. CDR3 in DNA: TGTGCCAGCAGTTTATACCTAGCGGGAATTGAGCAGTTCTTC.

The gene calls are TRBV27 and TRBJ2-5, with 10 positions matching TRBD2. The germline V gene has CDR1 MNHEY and CDR2 SMNVEV (reference sequence). The CDR3 totals 14 residues. V was pared by 2 bases and J by 4 bases, with 1 base of the junction left unmatched. CDR3 protein: CASSLIAGGETQYF. DNA of the CDR3: TGTGCCAGCAGTTTAATAGCGGGAGGAGAGACCCAGTACTTC.

This chain joins TRBV10-2 and TRBJ2-1, with no clear D. Germline CDR1 and CDR2: WSHSY and SAAADI. Trimming cost V 6 bases and J 7 bases, with 7 bases left between them. The CDR3 is made up of 11 amino acids. CDR3 in DNA: TGCGCCAGCAGAGCCACTAATGAGCAGTTCTTC. Protein sequence: CASRATNEQFF.

This clone was detected only once. The chain has TRBV5-4 and TRBJ2-5, with 10 bases lining up with TRBD1. J gave up 5 bases and V 4 bases, and 2 bases lay outside the gene matches. Germline assignment: CDR1 SGHNT and CDR2 YYREEE (reference sequence). The CDR3 totals 13 residues. CDR3 sequence: CASSQGQGETQYF. The CDR3 DNA is TGTGCCAGCAGCCAGGGACAGGGGGAGACCCAGTACTTC.

The J gene is TRBJ2-1, the V gene TRBV7-6; maybe TRBD2 (5 bases). The V gene lost 4 bases and the J gene lost 8 bases, with 15 bases spanning the gap. The CDR3 is 14 residues long. CDR1 SGHVS and CDR2 FNYEAQ come from the germline V gene. CDR3 sequence reads: CASSSPSRRYEQFF. DNA for the CDR3: TGTGCCAGCAGCTCCCCCTCCCGGAGGTATGAGCAGTTCTTC.

In regard to this clone: This CDR3 is also generated by other DNA sequences in the sample. The chain employs TRBV29-1 and TRBJ2-5, with a possible D match to TRBD1 (6 bases). The germline gives CDR1 SQVTM, CDR2 ANQGSEA. This CDR3 is built from 12 residues. Trimming removed 0 bases at V and 4 bases at J, with 6 bases between. The CDR3 is CSVEEGGETQYF. CDR3 bases: TGCAGCGTTGAAGAAGGGGGAGAGACCCAGTACTTC.